This TCR beta chain was identified during a study of T cell repertoires in cytomegalovirus infection. Study as a whole: CMV epitopes used comprised recently identified HLA-C-restricted ones and well-studied HLA-B-restricted ones. Matching HLA type and CMV infection were both indicated by public TCR beta signatures. Study outcomes and limitations: The ex vivo response was dominated by HLA-C-restricted CMV-specific TCR beta clonotypes. CMV carriers having the relevant HLA were flagged by cumulative public TCR beta family frequency.

The CDR3 contains 15 residues. Germline lookup yields CDR1 MNHGY and CDR2 SAAAGT. V was cut by 4 bases and J by 5 bases, with 17 bases left in between. This clonotype was detected only a few times. Its antigen is unidentified. TCRdb analysed the reads with MiXCR anew, one entry per CDR3 protein. The data contain under 500,000 distinct CDR3 sequences, more than 40% of them singletons. The sequenced sample was cultured PBMCs, obtained from culture after CMV antigen stimulation. The genes are TRBV6-8 and TRBJ2-5, with D possibly TRBD1 on 6 matching bases. The clonotype originates from a human donor in good health (CMV status not recorded). Some clones in this sample may be carry-over from other donors' samples. This CDR3 is CASSSHRQAQETQYF. The CDR3 region has the DNA TGTGCCAGCAGTTCACATCGACAGGCCCAGGAGACCCAGTACTTC.